These 7 T cell receptor beta chains came from one sample sequenced in a study of cytomegalovirus exposure and HLA in healthy donors. Vbeta (60) and Jbeta (13) primers were used in the PCR. Repertoires were generated with immunoSEQ multiplex PCR, while TCRdb's copy carries only in-frame clones and drops some. Counted here are about 110,000 clones, 60% to 75% occurring once; the ten biggest clones make up roughly 10%. The sequencing input was PBMCs. Source of these receptors: a middle-aged man in good health and CMV-seropositive.

DNA of the CDR3: TGTGCCAGCAGTGTTGGGACAGGGGGCACAGATACGCAGTATTTT. Protein: CASSVGTGGTDTQYF. V gene TRBV2 combines with J gene TRBJ2-3; 10 bases align to TRBD1. The germline V gene has CDR1 SNHLY and CDR2 FYNNEI. The CDR3 is 15 amino acids. J was trimmed by 1 base and V by 4 bases; bases with no gene match: 2.

This clone was seen only a few times. V and J are TRBV5-1 and TRBJ2-7; 12 bases are shared with TRBD2. V shed 2 bases and J 2 bases; nucleotides not matched to a gene: 8. Per the germline V gene, CDR1 is SGHRS and CDR2 is YFSETQ. The CDR3 spans 17 residues. The CDR3 here is CASSFRSTSGGTYEQYF. The CDR3 coding sequence is TGCGCCAGCAGCTTTCGGTCGACTAGCGGGGGCACCTACGAGCAGTACTTC.

This clone was recorded a few times. This rearrangement joins TRBV6-1 to TRBJ2-2; 9 nucleotides match TRBD1. Germline CDR1 is MNHNS and CDR2 is SASEGT. Trimming cost V 8 bases and J 4 bases; bases outside gene matches: 5. This CDR3 region has 14 residues. CDR3: CASPLTGGTGELFF. The CDR3 DNA follows: TGTGCCAGCCCTTTGACAGGGGGCACCGGGGAGCTGTTTTTT.

CDR3 bases: TGTGCCAGCAGCCAGACAGGGGGCGCGGCCACTGAAGCTTTCTTT. The encoded protein is CASSQTGGAATEAFF. This sequence joins TRBV7-3 and TRBJ1-1; TRBD1 agrees at 10 bases. Germline V gene lookup returns CDR1 SGHTA and CDR2 FQGTGA. The length of the CDR3 is 15 residues. V dropped 5 bases and J dropped 4; count of bases not matched to a gene: 7. Full variable domain (missing parts from reference TRBV7-3 and TRBJ1-1): GAGVSQTPSNKVTEKGKYVELRCDPISGHTALYWYRQSLGQGPEFLIYFQGTGAADDSGLPNDRFFAVRPEGSVSTLKIQRTERGDSAVYLCASSQTGGAATEAFFGQGTRLTVV.

This chain connects TRBV6-5 to TRBJ2-7; a weak D match, TRBD2 (6 bases). The germline V gene encodes CDR1 MNHEY and CDR2 SVGAGI. Deletions cut 5 bases from V and 4 bases from J, with 18 bases between. The CDR3 covers 15 residues. This chain's CDR3 is CASSPDGGFIYEQYV. The CDR3 nucleotides read TGTGCCAGCAGTCCGGACGGGGGTTTTATATACGAGCAGTACGTC.

This clone was observed a handful of times. The chain recombines TRBV29-1 with TRBJ2-7, with TRBD2 identical over 14 bases. The germline gives CDR1 SQVTM, CDR2 ANQGSEA. There are 14 residues in the CDR3. The ends lost 7 bases at V and 2 bases at J; junction bases unmatched: 4. The CDR3 is CSAAGLAGAYEQYF. CDR3 coding DNA: TGCAGCGCGGCGGGACTAGCGGGAGCCTACGAGCAGTACTTC.

The rearrangement links TRBV10-1 to TRBJ2-7; D call uncertain. From germline, CDR1 is WNHNN and CDR2 SYGVQD (reference sequence). The V and J ends lost 1 base and 6 bases respectively, with 4 bases between them. The CDR3 contains 11 residues. The DNA of the CDR3 is TGCGCCAGCAGTGAGTTGGGCGAGCAGTACGTC. This sequence encodes CASSELGEQYV.